This TCR beta chain was found in a study of T-cell reconstitution after alpha-beta-depleted transplantation in children. Preparation of the TCRbeta library was carried out with unique molecular identifiers. MiXCR, applied by TCRdb to the PCR reads, yields one record per CDR3 protein. The table has hundreds of thousands of distinct CDR3 sequences, about 10% seen once. The CDR3 consists of 17 residues. The V gene end was trimmed by 3 bases and the J gene end by 4 bases; junction bases not matched to a gene: 8. Germline-derived CDR1 and CDR2 are MGHRA and YSYEKL. This clonotype has only a few counts. The sample here was PBMCs from the stem cell graft donor, taken from the stem cell graft. V and J are TRBV4-1 and TRBJ2-5; 13 nucleotides agree with TRBD2. This TCR derives from a human donor who donated a stem cell graft to a child with acute myeloid leukemia. The CDR3 DNA reads TGCGCCAGCAGCCATTCTCCGGGACTAGCGGGAACAGAGACCCAGTACTTC. Translation gives CASSHSPGLAGTETQYF.